This T cell receptor beta chain was obtained from a study of technical replicates of blood from a few donors. Only one count was recorded for this clone. The data were produced by immunoSEQ multiplex PCR, yet TCRdb's version contains in-frame clones alone and is incomplete. The profile shows around 92,000 clones, approximately 96% of them singletons. The sample comprised T cells isolated from PBMCs. The receptor was isolated from a human donor in good health.

CDR3 region: CASSTREGMNTEAFF. The CDR3 bases are TGTGCCAGTAGTACCCGGGAAGGGATGAACACTGAAGCTTTCTTT. The chain couples TRBV19 to TRBJ1-1, with D hard to call. CDR1 is LNHDA and CDR2 is SQIVND in the germline V gene (reference sequence). The CDR3 covers 15 residues. V lost 4 bases and J lost 0, with 12 bases in between.